The T cell receptor (beta chain) described here comes from a study of patients and donors after allogeneic stem cell transplantation. V shed 6 bases and J 1 base; nucleotides not matched to a gene: 6. The CDR3 is 15 amino acids. Via MiXCR, TCRdb re-called the RT-PCR reads, giving one row per CDR3 protein. This table has approximately 99,000 distinct CDR3 sequences, around 38% appearing once. The V and J genes are TRBV12-3 or TRBV12-4 and TRBJ2-3, with 8 bases lining up with TRBD2. The source material was blood, either unsorted or a sorted T cell fraction (not recorded which). The sequence was obtained from a human donor who was either an allogeneic HSCT recipient or a stem cell or donor lymphocyte infusion donor (not recorded which). It is not recorded whose cells these are; they may come from a transplant donor. CDR3 loop: CASSPTSGRTDTQYF. DNA of the CDR3: TGTGCCAGCAGCCCTACTAGCGGCCGCACAGATACGCAGTATTTT.